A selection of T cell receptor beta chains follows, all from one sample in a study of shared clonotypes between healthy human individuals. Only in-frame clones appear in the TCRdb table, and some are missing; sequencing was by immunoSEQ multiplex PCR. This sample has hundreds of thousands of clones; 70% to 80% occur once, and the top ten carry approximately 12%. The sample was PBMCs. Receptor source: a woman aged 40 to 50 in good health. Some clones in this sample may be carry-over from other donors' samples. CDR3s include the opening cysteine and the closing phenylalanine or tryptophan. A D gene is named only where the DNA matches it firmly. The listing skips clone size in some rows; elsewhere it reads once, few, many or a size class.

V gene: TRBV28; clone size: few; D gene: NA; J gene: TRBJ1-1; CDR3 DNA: TGTGCCAGCAGTTTATTGGCTAAGAACACTGAAGCTTTCTTT; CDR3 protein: CASSLLAKNTEAFF
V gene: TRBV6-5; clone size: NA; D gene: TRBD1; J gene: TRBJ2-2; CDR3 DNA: TGTGCCAGCAGTTACTCCGGACAGGGGGCCGGCGGGGAGCTGTTTTTT; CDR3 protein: CASSYSGQGAGGELFF
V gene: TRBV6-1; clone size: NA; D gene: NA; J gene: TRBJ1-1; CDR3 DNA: TGTGCCAGCAGTGAACATATAAAGAACACTGAAGCTTTCTTT; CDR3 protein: CASSEHIKNTEAFF
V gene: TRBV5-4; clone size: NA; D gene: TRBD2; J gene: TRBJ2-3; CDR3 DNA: TGTGCCAGCAGCTTCCCAGCGGGAGGCGCAGATACGCAGTATTTT; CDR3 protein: CASSFPAGGADTQYF
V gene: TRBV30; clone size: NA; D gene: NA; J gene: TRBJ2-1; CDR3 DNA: TGTGCCTGGGCCCGGGTTGGCCTCTACAATGAGCAGTTCTTC; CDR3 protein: CAWARVGLYNEQFF
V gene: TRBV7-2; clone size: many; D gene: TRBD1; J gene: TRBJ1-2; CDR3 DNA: TGTGCCAGCAGCTCCCGGACAGGGGAAGTTAACTATGGCTACACCTTC; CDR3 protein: CASSSRTGEVNYGYTF
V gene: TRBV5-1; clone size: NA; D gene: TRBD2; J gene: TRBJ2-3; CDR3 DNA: TGCGCCAGCAGCTGGAGCGGACTAGTCGCAGATACGCAGTATTTT; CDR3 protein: CASSWSGLVADTQYF
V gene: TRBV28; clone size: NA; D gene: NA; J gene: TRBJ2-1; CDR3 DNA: TGTGCCAGCATCCAAAGGAGTAGCTTCGGTGAGCAGTTCTTC; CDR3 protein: CASIQRSSFGEQFF
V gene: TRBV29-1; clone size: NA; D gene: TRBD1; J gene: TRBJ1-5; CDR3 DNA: TGCAGCGTTCGGTATTCAGGGGGCGGTCAGCCCCAGCATTTT; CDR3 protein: CSVRYSGGGQPQHF
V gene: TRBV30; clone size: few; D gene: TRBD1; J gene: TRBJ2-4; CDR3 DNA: TGTGCCTGGAGTTCCTTAAGGGCAGGGGGAAACATTCAGTACTTC; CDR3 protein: CAWSSLRAGGNIQYF
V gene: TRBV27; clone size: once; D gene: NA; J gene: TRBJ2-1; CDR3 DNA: TGTGCCAGCCGGCTAGCGAGATCCTACAATGAGCAGTTCTTC; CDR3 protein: CASRLARSYNEQFF
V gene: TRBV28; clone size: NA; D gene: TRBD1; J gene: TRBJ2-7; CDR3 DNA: TGTGCCAGCAGGCAAGGGGGCGCACCCTACGAGCAGTACTTC; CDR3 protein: CASRQGGAPYEQYF
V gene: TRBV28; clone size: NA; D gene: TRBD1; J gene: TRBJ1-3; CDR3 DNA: TGTGCCAGCAGTTCCCACAGGGGAGCTGGAAACACCATATATTTT; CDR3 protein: CASSSHRGAGNTIYF
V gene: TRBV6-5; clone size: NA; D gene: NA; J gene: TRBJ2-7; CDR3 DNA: TGTGCCAGCAGCAGGGGTAGCGGCGAGCAGTACTTC; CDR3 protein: CASSRGSGEQYF
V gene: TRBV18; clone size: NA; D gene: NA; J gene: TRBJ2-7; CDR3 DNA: TGTGCCAGCTCATCGCGGGACACCGCCTCCTACGAGCAGTACTTC; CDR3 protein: CASSSRDTASYEQYF
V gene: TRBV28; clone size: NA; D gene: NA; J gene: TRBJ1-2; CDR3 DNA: TGTGCCAGCAGTTTCTTGTCGGGGCAGGCGGGCTACACCTTC; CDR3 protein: CASSFLSGQAGYTF
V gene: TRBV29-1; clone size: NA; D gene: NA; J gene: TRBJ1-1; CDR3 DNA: TGCAGCGTTTTTGTGGGTTCAGCTTTCTTT; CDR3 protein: CSVFVGSAFF
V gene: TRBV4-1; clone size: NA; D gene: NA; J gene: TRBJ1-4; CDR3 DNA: TGCGCCAGCAGCCAAGACGACTGGGGTAATGAAAAACTGTTTTTT; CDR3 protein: CASSQDDWGNEKLFF
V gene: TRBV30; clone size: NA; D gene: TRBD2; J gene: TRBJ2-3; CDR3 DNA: TGTGCCTGGAGCGGTAGCGGGGCAAGCACAGATACGCAGTATTTT; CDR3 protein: CAWSGSGASTDTQYF
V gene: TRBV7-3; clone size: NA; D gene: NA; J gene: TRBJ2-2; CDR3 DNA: TGTGCCAGCAGCTCCTCGGGGAACACCGGGGAGCTGTTTTTT; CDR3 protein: CASSSSGNTGELFF
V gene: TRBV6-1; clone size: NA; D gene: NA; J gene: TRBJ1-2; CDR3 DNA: TGTGCCAGCAGTTACAACTATGGCTACACCTTC; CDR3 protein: CASSYNYGYTF
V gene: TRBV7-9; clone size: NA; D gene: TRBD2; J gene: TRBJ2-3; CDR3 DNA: TGTGCCAGCAGCTTAGAACTAGCGGGGCCCGATACGCAGTATTTT; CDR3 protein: CASSLELAGPDTQYF